The entry below describes one TCR beta chain. This clonotype appeared a few times. Its antigen target is currently unknown. Nothing much larger sits one base from this clone, and base qualities are not available. This sample was taken from a study of T cells after yellow fever vaccination (dated by TCRdb to about 2019). With respect to the entire study: Libraries from fractions with low cell numbers were prepared with the SMART-Seq v4 Ultra Low Input RNA kit. Two healthy male donors, one aged 18 to 29 and one aged 30 to 40 years, made up the cohort. To track T-cell clones before and after primary and booster YFV17D yellow fever vaccination, bulk TCR alpha and beta repertoires were sequenced longitudinally. Blood samples were taken at several timepoints before and after primary and secondary immunization, and bulk PBMC replicates and cell subsets were isolated. Overall results and qualifications from the work: Only two donors were included in the study, so the extent to which the findings can be generalized is limited. A small fraction of clonotypes showed up in both the CD4 and CD8 compartments, probably as a result of convergent recombination. Because abundant contaminating clonotypes from the bulk population could be contained in FACS-sorted repertoires, computational filtering was required. Compared with the primary T-cell response, the secondary T-cell response was weaker but faster, peaking on day 5 rather than day 15. After the booster, most of the clones that had expanded following primary vaccination were detected again (roughly 96% of CD4 and 85% to 90% of CD8), which suggests that memory was broadly maintained.

Synthesis of TCR cDNA relied on 5'RACE template switching, a step that introduced a universal primer site along with unique molecular identifiers. Priming for cDNA synthesis came from both the TCR alpha and TCR beta constant segments. Libraries were amplified in two PCR steps, with sample barcodes and sequencing adapters added in the second step. Sequencing of libraries was done on Illumina HiSeq 2500 (2x100 bp) or NovaSeq (2x150 bp). As for the original processing: Reads were demultiplexed and collapsed into UMI consensus sequences with MIGEC, and V(D)J alignment was performed with MiXCR. Using edgeR on replicate PBMC samples, clonotypes were called vaccine-responding if FDR was below 0.01 and the log2 fold change was above 5 up to day 15. Each bulk clonotype was labeled CD4 or CD8 based on which sequenced repertoire, CD4 or CD8, contained the clonotype at higher abundance. The public reads were quality trimmed at Q25 with fastp and then assembled into clones with MiXCR by TCRdb, keeping productive beta chains. CDR3 protein duplicates are merged, each entry listing the most common genes and DNA. The authors' filters were not applied to this entry. The sample profile shows around 350,000 distinct CDR3 sequences; around a tenth of them were found once. The top ten constitute around 18% of the sample.

The treatment or condition label of this sample denotes: live attenuated yellow fever vaccine strain. At each blood-draw timepoint, two biological replicates of bulk PBMCs were collected. PBMCs were isolated from peripheral blood using a standard Ficoll-Paque protocol. RNA was extracted with TriZol from bulk PBMCs, CD4 and CD8 fractions, and dextramer-positive and dextramer-negative fractions. CDR1 GTSNPN and CDR2 SVGIG were looked up in the germline V gene (reference sequence). The CDR3 runs 13 residues from the cysteine to the phenylalanine. Only the CDR3 region is kept as DNA, spanning 39 bases read in frame from base 1. V is shortened by 2 bases, J by 3 bases, and the region joining them spans 8 bases.

Sample: PBMCs, taken on the day of the first yellow fever vaccination. The TCR sequence derives from a man aged 18 to 30 who received the YFV17D yellow fever vaccine. The chain links TRBV30 with TRBJ2-1; the D gene is perhaps TRBD2, from 5 matching bases. The CDR3 region reads CAWSSGNYNEQFF. The base sequence is TGTGCCTGGAGTTCGGGGAACTACAATGAGCAGTTCTTC.